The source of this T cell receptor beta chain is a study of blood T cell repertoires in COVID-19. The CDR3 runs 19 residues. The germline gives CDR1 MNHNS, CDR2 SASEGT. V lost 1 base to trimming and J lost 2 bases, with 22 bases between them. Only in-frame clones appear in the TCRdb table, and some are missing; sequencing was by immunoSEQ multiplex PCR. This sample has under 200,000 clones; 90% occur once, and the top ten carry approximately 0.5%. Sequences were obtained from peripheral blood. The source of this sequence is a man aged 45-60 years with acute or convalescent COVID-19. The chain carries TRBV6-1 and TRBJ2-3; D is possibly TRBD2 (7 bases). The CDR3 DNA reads TGTGCCAGCAGTGAAGAGGGAGCGGGGACATACGAACCCACAGATACGCAGTATTTT. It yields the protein CASSEEGAGTYEPTDTQYF.